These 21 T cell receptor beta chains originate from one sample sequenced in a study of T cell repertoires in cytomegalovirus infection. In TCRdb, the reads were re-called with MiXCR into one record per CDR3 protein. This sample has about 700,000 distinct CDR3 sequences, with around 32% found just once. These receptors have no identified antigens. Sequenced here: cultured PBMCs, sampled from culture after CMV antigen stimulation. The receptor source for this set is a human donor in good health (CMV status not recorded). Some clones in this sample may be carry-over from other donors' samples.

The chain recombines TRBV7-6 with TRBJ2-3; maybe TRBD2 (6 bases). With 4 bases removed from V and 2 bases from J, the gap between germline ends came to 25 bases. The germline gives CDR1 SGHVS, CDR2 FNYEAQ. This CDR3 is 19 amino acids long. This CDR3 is CASSSRGSGTHVSTDTQYF. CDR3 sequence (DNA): TGTGCCAGCAGCTCCCGGGGTAGCGGAACACACGTTTCCACAGATACGCAGTATTTT.

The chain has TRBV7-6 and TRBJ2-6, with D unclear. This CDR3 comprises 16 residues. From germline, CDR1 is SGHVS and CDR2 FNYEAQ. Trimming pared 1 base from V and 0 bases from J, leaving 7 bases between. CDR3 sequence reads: CASSLGAGSGANVLTF. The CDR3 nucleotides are TGTGCCAGCAGCTTAGGTGCCGGCTCTGGGGCCAACGTCCTGACTTTC.

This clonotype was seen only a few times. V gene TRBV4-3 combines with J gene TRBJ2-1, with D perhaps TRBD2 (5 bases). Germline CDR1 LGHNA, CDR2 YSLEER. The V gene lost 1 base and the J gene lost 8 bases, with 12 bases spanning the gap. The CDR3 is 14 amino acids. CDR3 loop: CASSQGVAIDEQFF. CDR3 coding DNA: TGCGCCAGCAGCCAAGGGGTAGCGATCGATGAGCAGTTCTTC.

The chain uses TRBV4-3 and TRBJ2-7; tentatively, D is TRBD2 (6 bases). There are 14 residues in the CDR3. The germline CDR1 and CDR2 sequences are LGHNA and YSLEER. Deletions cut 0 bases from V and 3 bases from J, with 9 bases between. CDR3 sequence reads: CASSQEQGGYEQYF. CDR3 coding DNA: TGCGCCAGCAGCCAAGAGCAGGGAGGCTACGAGCAGTACTTC.

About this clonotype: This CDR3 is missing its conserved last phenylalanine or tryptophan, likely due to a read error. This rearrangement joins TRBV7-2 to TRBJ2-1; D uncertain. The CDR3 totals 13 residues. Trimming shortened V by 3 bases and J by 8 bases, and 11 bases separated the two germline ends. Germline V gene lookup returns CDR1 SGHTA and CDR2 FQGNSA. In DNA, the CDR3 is TGTGCCAGCAGCTTCCGGGTTTTGGATGAGCAGTTCCTC. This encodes CASSFRVLDEQFL.

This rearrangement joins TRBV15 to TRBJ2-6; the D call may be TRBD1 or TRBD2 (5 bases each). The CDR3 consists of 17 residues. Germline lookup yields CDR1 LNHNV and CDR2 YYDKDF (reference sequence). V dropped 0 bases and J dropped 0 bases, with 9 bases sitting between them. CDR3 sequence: CATSREGRHSGANVLTF. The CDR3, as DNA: TGTGCCACCAGCAGAGAGGGACGGCACTCTGGGGCCAACGTCCTGACTTTC. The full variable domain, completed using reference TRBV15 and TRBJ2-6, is DAMVIQNPRYQVTQFGKPVTLSCSQTLNHNVMYWYQQKSSQAPKLLFHYYDKDFNNEADTPDNFQSRRPNTSFCFLDIRSPGLGDTAMYLCATSREGRHSGANVLTFGAGSRLTVL.

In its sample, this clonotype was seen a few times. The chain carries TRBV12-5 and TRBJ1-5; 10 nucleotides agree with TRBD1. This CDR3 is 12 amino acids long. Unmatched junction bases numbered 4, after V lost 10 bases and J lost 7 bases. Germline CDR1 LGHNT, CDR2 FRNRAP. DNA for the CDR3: TGTGCTACCCGGACAGGGGGACAGCCCCAGCATTTT. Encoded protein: CATRTGGQPQHF.

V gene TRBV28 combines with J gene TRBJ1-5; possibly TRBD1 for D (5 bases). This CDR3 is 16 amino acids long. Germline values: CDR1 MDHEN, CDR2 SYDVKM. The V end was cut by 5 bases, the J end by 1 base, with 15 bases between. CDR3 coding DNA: TGTGCCAGCAGTGGAACTTCCAGGGCAAGCAATCAGCCCCAGCATTTT. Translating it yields CASSGTSRASNQPQHF.

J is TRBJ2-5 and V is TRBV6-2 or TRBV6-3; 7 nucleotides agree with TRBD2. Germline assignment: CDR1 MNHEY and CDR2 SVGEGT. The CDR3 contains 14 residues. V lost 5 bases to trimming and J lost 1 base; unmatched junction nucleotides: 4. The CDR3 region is CASSASGGQETQYF. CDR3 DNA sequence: TGTGCCAGCAGTGCCTCGGGGGGCCAAGAGACCCAGTACTTC.

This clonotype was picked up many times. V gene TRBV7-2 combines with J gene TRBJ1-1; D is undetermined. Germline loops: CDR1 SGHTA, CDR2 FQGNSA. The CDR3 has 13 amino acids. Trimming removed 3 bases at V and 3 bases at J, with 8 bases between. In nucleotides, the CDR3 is TGTGCCAGCAGCTTGTATTCGGACACTGAAGCTTTCTTT. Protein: CASSLYSDTEAFF.

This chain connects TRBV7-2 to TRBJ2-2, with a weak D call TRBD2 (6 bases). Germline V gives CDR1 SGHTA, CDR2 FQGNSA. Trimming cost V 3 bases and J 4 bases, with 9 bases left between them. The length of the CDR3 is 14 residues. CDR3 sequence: CASSLTSTTGELFF. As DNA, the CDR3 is TGTGCCAGCAGCTTGACTAGTACCACCGGGGAGCTGTTTTTT.

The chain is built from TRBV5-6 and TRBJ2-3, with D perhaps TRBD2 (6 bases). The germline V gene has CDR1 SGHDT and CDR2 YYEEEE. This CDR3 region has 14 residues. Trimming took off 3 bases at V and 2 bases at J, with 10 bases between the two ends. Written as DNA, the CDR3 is TGTGCCAGCAGCTCGGGAGTTACCACAGATACGCAGTATTTT. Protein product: CASSSGVTTDTQYF.

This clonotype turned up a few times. The CDR3 is CASSKGGLNEQFF. Here the CDR3 DNA reads TGTGCCAGCAGCAAAGGGGGGCTCAATGAGCAGTTCTTC. The chain combines TRBV7-6 with TRBJ2-1; tentatively, D is TRBD1 or TRBD2 (6 bases each). V lost 5 bases to trimming and J lost 6 bases, with 11 bases between them. The CDR3 totals 13 residues. CDR1 and CDR2 (germline): SGHVS, FNYEAQ.

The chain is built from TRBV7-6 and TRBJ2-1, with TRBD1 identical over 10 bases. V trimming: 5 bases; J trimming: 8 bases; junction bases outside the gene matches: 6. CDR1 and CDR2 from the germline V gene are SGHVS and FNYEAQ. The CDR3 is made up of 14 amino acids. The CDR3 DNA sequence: TGTGCCAGCAGCGGTATAGACAGGGGGCATGAGCAGTTCTTC. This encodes CASSGIDRGHEQFF.

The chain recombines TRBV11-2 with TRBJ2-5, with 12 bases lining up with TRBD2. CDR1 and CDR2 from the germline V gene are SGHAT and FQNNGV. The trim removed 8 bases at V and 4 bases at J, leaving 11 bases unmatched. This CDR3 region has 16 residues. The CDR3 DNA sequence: TGTGCCAGCCAGCTCCAAGGACTAGCGGGAATAGAGACCCAGTACTTC. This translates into CASQLQGLAGIETQYF. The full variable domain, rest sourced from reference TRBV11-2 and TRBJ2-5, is EAGVAQSPRYKIIEKRQSVAFWCNPISGHATLYWYQQILGQGPKLLIQFQNNGVVDDSQLPKDRFSAERLKGVDSTLKIQPAKLEDSAVYLCASQLQGLAGIETQYFGPGTRLLVL.

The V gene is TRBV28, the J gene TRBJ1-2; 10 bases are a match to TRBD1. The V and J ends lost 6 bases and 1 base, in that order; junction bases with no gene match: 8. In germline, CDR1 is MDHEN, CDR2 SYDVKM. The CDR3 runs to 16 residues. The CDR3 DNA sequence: TGTGCCAGCAGGTGGACAGGGGGTAGGGGTAACTATGGCTACACCTTC. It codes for CASRWTGGRGNYGYTF.

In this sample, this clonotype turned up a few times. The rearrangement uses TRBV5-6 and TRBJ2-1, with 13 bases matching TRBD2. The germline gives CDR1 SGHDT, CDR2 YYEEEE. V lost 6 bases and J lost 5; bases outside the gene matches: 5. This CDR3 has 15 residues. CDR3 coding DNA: TGTGCCAGCACCTATGGGACTAGCGGGAACAATGAGCAGTTCTTC. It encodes CASTYGTSGNNEQFF.

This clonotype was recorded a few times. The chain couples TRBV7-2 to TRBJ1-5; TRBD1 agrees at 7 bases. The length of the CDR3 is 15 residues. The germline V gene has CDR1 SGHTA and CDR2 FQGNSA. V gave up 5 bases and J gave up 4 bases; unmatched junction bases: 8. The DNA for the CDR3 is TGTGCCAGCAGCCGTCGGGACAGCCCAAATCAGCCCCAGCATTTT. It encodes CASSRRDSPNQPQHF. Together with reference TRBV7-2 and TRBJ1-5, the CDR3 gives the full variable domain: GAGVSQSPSNKVTEKGKDVELRCDPISGHTALYWYRQSLGQGLEFLIYFQGNSAPDKSGLPSDRFSAERTGGSVSTLTIQRTQQEDSAVYLCASSRRDSPNQPQHFGDGTRLSIL.

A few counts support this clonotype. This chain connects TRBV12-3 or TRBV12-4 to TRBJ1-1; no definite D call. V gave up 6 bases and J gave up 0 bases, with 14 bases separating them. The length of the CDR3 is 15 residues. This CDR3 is CASSPGWELNTEAFF. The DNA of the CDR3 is TGTGCCAGCAGCCCTGGGTGGGAGTTGAACACTGAAGCTTTCTTT.

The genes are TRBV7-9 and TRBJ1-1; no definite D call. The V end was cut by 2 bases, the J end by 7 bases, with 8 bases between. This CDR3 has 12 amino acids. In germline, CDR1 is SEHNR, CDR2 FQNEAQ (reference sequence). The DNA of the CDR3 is TGTGCCAGCAGCTTATTGGGATTTGAAGCTTTCTTT. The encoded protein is CASSLLGFEAFF.

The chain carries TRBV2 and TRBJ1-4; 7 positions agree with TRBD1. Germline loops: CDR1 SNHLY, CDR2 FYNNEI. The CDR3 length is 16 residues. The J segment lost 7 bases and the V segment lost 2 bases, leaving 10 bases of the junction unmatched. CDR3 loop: CASSESPGQGVEKLFF. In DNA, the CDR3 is TGTGCCAGCAGTGAATCGCCCGGCCAGGGGGTTGAAAAACTGTTTTTT.